These T cell receptor beta chains were read from a single sample in a study of Graves' ophthalmopathy and Graves' hyperthyroidism. TCRdb re-derived calls from the multiplex PCR reads in MiXCR, one entry per CDR3 protein. The sample lists over a million distinct CDR3 sequences; about 36% were seen once. Sequencing was done on a sample of peripheral blood or thyroid tissue (not recorded which). Receptors originate from an adult man with Graves' hyperthyroidism. The CDR3 runs from the conserved cysteine through the conserved F or W. D genes are given only for firm matches. Clone size appears in some rows only: once, few, many, or a class for an expanded clone.

J gene	D gene	clone size	V gene	CDR3 DNA	CDR3 protein
TRBJ2-5	.	many	TRBV10-3	TGTGCCATCAGTCCTCGCGGGATAGAGACCCAGTACTTC	CAISPRGIETQYF
TRBJ2-2	TRBD2	few	TRBV7-8	TGTGCCAGCAGCTTAGTAGCTAGCGGGGGGGCCTTCCCCGGGGAGCTGTTTTTT	CASSLVASGGAFPGELFF
TRBJ2-7	TRBD1	few	TRBV11-2	TGTGCCAGCAGCTTGGCTGGACAGGGGCCCTTAGTGCAGTACTTC	CASSLAGQGPLVQYF
TRBJ2-2	TRBD1	many	TRBV9	TGTGCCAGCAGCACGACGACAGGGTACACCGGGGAGCTGTTTTTT	CASSTTTGYTGELFF
TRBJ1-5	TRBD1	.	TRBV9	TGTGCCAGCAGCGTCGAGGGGGACAGCATCAATCAGCCCCAGCATTTT	CASSVEGDSINQPQHF
TRBJ2-2	.	.	TRBV7-8	TGCGCCAGCAGCCCATCGGGAGTGTCTGCCGGGGAGCTGTTTTTT	CASSPSGVSAGELFF
TRBJ2-5	.	many	TRBV7-9	TGTGCCAGCAGCTTGGTTGCGCTAAGACAAGAGACCCAGTACTTC	CASSLVALRQETQYF
TRBJ2-6	.	.	TRBV19	TGTGCCAGTAGTCCAAAGACGCGAGGGGCCAACGTCCTGACTTTC	CASSPKTRGANVLTF
TRBJ1-1	.	.	TRBV5-1	TGCGCCAGCAGCCGTTCAAACATGAACACTGAAGCTTTCTTT	CASSRSNMNTEAFF
TRBJ2-6	.	.	TRBV4-3	TGCGCCAGCAGCCAAGGACCGCCGGGCCTCGGGGCCAACGTCCTGACTTTC	CASSQGPPGLGANVLTF
TRBJ2-7	.	.	TRBV6-1	TGTGCCAGCACGAGACAGGGACTCCGCTACGAGCAGTACTTC	CASTRQGLRYEQYF
TRBJ2-3	TRBD1	.	TRBV7-9	TGTGCCAGCAGCTTATCCGGCAGGGGGCGCACAGATACGCAGTATTTT	CASSLSGRGRTDTQYF
TRBJ2-5	.	many	TRBV10-3	TGTGCCAGCAGAGGGGTCGGCAGTCAAGAGACCCAGTACTTC	CASRGVGSQETQYF
TRBJ1-1	TRBD1	.	TRBV6-2/TRBV6-3	TGTGCCAGCAGTTACTCGGCGACAGGGCCCCATTTGCCCACTGAAGCTTTCTTT	CASSYSATGPHLPTEAFF